A selection of T cell receptor beta chains follows, all from one sample in a study of blood T cell repertoires in COVID-19. The protocol was immunoSEQ multiplex PCR, while the TCRdb copy is restricted to in-frame clones and leaves out a portion. Of about 110,000 clones listed, approximately 84% are singletons. Sequencing was carried out using peripheral blood. The receptors were gathered from a woman in her fifties or sixties with acute or convalescent COVID-19. The CDR3 runs from the conserved cysteine through the conserved F or W. The D gene is left open where the match is weak. Size values are once, few and many counts, or a class for expanded clones, and some rows have none.

V	J	D	size	CDR3
TRBV9	TRBJ1-6	.	.	CASNQPRVPLHF
TRBV4-1	TRBJ2-7	.	.	CASPGDLLSYEQYF
TRBV19	TRBJ2-2	TRBD1	.	CASSMLRGRQGAANTGELFF
TRBV18	TRBJ2-6	.	.	CASSPRGTSSGANVLTF
TRBV5-4	TRBJ2-3	.	once	CASSLIDSTDTQYF
TRBV6-5	TRBJ1-4	.	.	CARPGRESEKLFF
TRBV5-1	TRBJ2-3	.	.	CASSFNRPTDTQYF
TRBV5-1	TRBJ1-6	.	.	CASSFEPTGGNSPLHF
TRBV27	TRBJ1-5	TRBD1	.	CASSSTWTGGDQPQHF
TRBV24-1	TRBJ1-2	.	few	CATSYRDFGGYTF
TRBV6-6	TRBJ1-2	TRBD1	.	CASSARTGGYGYTF
TRBV9	TRBJ2-2	.	.	CASSVSDRELFF
TRBV7-6	TRBJ2-7	TRBD1	.	CASSSGDSLSYEQYF
TRBV5-6	TRBJ1-1	TRBD1	.	CASSPWTGVWTEAFF
TRBV28	TRBJ1-1	TRBD1	.	CASSLRTGGTEAFF
TRBV3-1/TRBV3-2	TRBJ2-3	TRBD2	.	CASSQDPLAGGAGDTQYF